The T cell receptor (beta chain) described here comes from a study of blood T cell repertoires in COVID-19 (dated by TCRdb to 2018 to 2020). In terms of the full investigation: Samples from collaborators originated in the United States, Italy and Spain and spanned both the acute and convalescent phases of COVID-19. The prospective study material was composed of cDNA or gDNA derived from T cells, B-cell-depleted T cells, or PBMCs. The dataset comprised deeply sampled blood TCRbeta repertoires from subjects exposed to, actively infected with, or recovered from COVID-19. The repertoires were released in a freely available public database intended as a resource for research on the immune response to SARS-CoV-2. The samples were drawn from two sources: the first 160 participants of the ongoing ImmuneRACE study, and 1,200 or so subjects contributed by 6 global collaborators. The sample metadata nearly always contained a de-identified subject ID, COVID-19 status, age in years and sex. HLA class I and class II types, where available, came from metadata supplied by the sample provider rather than from assay-based typing. What the research found in general, with its limitations: The quantity of clinical and demographic metadata differed by source and by participant and was supplied without curation.

The immunoSEQ Assay, a bias-controlled multiplex PCR, was used to amplify TCRbeta CDR3 regions from genomic DNA. Processing in the source paper ran as follows. Nucleated cell counts per sample were estimated from amplification of reference gene primers within the assay. Sequence reads were collapsed and filtered to measure the absolute abundance of every unique TCRbeta CDR3 rearrangement. For each sample, productive Simpson clonality was calculated by taking the square root of Simpson's diversity index across productive rearrangements. TCRdb limited this immuneACCESS table to in-frame rearrangements with V and J called. A share of clones is missing; checked studies link under half to unresolved V genes, and the rest is unexplained. From that table come the V and J calls and clone size; the DNA was used to work out D and trimming. The table for this sample lists about 210,000 clones; roughly four fifths of them were counted only once. Over 9.5% of the sample comes from the top ten.

This clone appeared once. Its recognized antigen is unknown. The record has no base qualities; no much larger clone is one base away. The CDR3 holds 18 amino acids from the cysteine to the phenylalanine. The only DNA kept is the CDR3, 54 bases in frame from the first base. The germline V gene yields MDHEN for CDR1 and SYDVKM for CDR2. Trimming costs V 4 bases and J 1 base, and their ends lie 20 bases apart. Each collaborating institution followed its own protocols to collect whole blood in K2EDTA tubes. Collaborator samples were shipped for TCRbeta analysis as frozen whole blood, isolated PBMCs, or DNA extracted from either sample type.

The TCR sequence derives from a woman between 40 and 50 years old with acute or convalescent COVID-19. The receptor chain draws on TRBV28 and TRBJ1-3; the D segment cannot be called with confidence. Sequencing was done on a sample of peripheral blood. The nucleotide sequence is given as TGTGCCAGCAGTTACCAACCCGCCTGGTTAGCTTCTGGAAACACCATATATTTT. Its protein reads: CASSYQPAWLASGNTIYF. The variable domain in full, with residues beyond the CDR3 obtained from the reference TRBV28 and TRBJ1-3 genes, is DVKVTQSSRYLVKRTGEKVFLECVQDMDHENMFWYRQDPGLGLRLIYFSYDVKMKEKGDIPEGYSVSREKKERFSLILESASTNQTSMYLCASSYQPAWLASGNTIYFGEGSWLTVV.